This T cell receptor beta chain was retrieved from a study of regulatory T cells in long-lasting Graves disease. Per germline, CDR1 MNHEY and CDR2 SVGAGI. The V and J ends lost 0 bases and 6 bases, in that order; junction bases with no gene match: 3. CDR3 size: 14 residues. The sample's time point: persistent/refractory GD, antithyroid drugs over 5 years with positive TRAb. RNA extracted from PBMCs served as the sequencing template. It was an endocrinology department in Xi'an, China, that provided the patients. Sequencing libraries for TCR beta were prepared with iRepertoire HTBI primers and Arm-PCR of CDR3 regions. One entry per CDR3 protein results from TCRdb running MiXCR on the multiplex PCR reads. Altogether roughly 470,000 distinct CDR3 sequences are present, about a fifth being singletons, with the ten largest covering 7% to 10%.

This clonotype originated in a female donor with Graves disease. The input for sequencing was peripheral blood mononuclear cells (PBMCs), taken when the disease was refractory, from a patient treated with antithyroid drugs. J is TRBJ2-7 and V is TRBV6-5, with 9 bases lining up with TRBD1. DNA for the CDR3: TGTGCCAGCAGTTACTCGGGACAGGGTCCCGAGCAGTACTTC. It yields the protein CASSYSGQGPEQYF.